This is a list of T cell receptor beta chains from one sample in a study of type 1 and type 2 diabetes patients. TCRdb passed the multiplex PCR reads through MiXCR, listing each CDR3 protein once. The top ten hold roughly 15% of the sample, which has 250,000 or so distinct CDR3 sequences, 40% to 50% seen once. Source material: peripheral blood mononuclear cells (PBMCs). The receptor set was obtained from a man aged 18 to 29 with type 2 diabetes. Each CDR3 is given with its conserved first and last residue. The D gene is left open where the match is weak. The listing skips clone size in some rows; elsewhere it reads once, few, many or a size class.

clone size	D gene	J gene	V gene	CDR3 DNA	CDR3 protein
-	TRBD2	TRBJ2-1	TRBV15	TGTGCCACCAGCAGTAGAGGACTAGCCTACAATGAGCAGTTCTTC	CATSSRGLAYNEQFF
-	-	TRBJ1-5	TRBV14	TGTGCCAGCAGCCAGGAAGCCCGGGGATTGAAGACTCAGCCCCAGCATTTT	CASSQEARGLKTQPQHF
few	TRBD1	TRBJ2-7	TRBV2	TGTGCCAGCAGCCGGAGGGGGGGGACAGGGGGCCACGAGCAGTACTTC	CASSRRGGTGGHEQYF
-	TRBD1	TRBJ1-1	TRBV25-1	TGTGCCAGCACACAGGGGAGATACACTGAAGCTTTCTTT	CASTQGRYTEAFF
many	-	TRBJ2-3	TRBV10-1	TGCGCCAGCAGCACGACTAGCACAGATACGCAGTATTTT	CASSTTSTDTQYF
-	-	TRBJ2-3	TRBV28	TGTGCCAGCAGTCAGTGGTTAGATACGCAGTATTTT	CASSQWLDTQYF
few	TRBD1	TRBJ2-7	TRBV5-1	TGCGCCAGCAGCTTCCAACCGGGACAGGGTAACGAGCAGTACTTC	CASSFQPGQGNEQYF
many	TRBD1	TRBJ2-3	TRBV6-2/TRBV6-3	TGTGCCAGCGCCGGGACAGAGACAGATACGCAGTATTTT	CASAGTETDTQYF
-	TRBD1	TRBJ2-7	TRBV2	TGTGCCAGCCTACAGACAGGGCTGTCGGGTGAGCAGTACTTC	CASLQTGLSGEQYF
-	-	TRBJ2-2	TRBV7-8	TGTGCCAGCAGCTTGCCAACACGGCGTCGCCACACCGGGGAGCTGTTTTTT	CASSLPTRRRHTGELFF
few	-	TRBJ2-3	TRBV2	TGTGCCAGCAGCGCTGGCCCGGGCCCTACAGATACGCAGTATTTT	CASSAGPGPTDTQYF
few	-	TRBJ2-3	TRBV7-2	TGTGCCAGCAGCTTAGATCCCCTTAGGGCCTATACGCAGTATTTT	CASSLDPLRAYTQYF
few	-	TRBJ2-3	TRBV7-3	TGTGCCAGCAGCTCCGGGGTGAGCACAGATACGCAGTATTTT	CASSSGVSTDTQYF
few	-	TRBJ2-7	TRBV27	TGTGCCAGCAGTTTATCAAGGGGTGACCTCTACGAGCAGTACTTC	CASSLSRGDLYEQYF
-	-	TRBJ2-2	TRBV5-1	TGCGCCAGCAGCTTGGAGCGCGGACAACTCACCGGGGAGCTGTTTTTT	CASSLERGQLTGELFF
-	TRBD2	TRBJ2-5	TRBV20-1	TGCAGTGCTAGAGATCGGACTAGCGGGAGTGTAGAGACCCAGTACTTC	CSARDRTSGSVETQYF
-	-	TRBJ1-4	TRBV7-2	TGTGCCAGAAGCTTATCCGGGGGCAACGATGAAAAACTGTTTTTT	CARSLSGGNDEKLFF
many	-	TRBJ2-5	TRBV10-1	TGCGCCAGCAGTCAGGGGTTTCAAGAGACCCAGTACTTC	CASSQGFQETQYF
few	TRBD2	TRBJ2-5	TRBV27	TGTGCCAGCGGCGCCAACGGGGGGGAGACCCAGTACTTC	CASGANGGETQYF
few	-	TRBJ2-2	TRBV10-1	TGTGCCAGCAGCGATCAAGGGGGGGGGAACACCGGGGAGCTGTTTTTT	CASSDQGGGNTGELFF
-	-	TRBJ2-5	TRBV2	TGTGCCAGCAGAGGGGGTAGCAGGGAGACCCAGTACTTC	CASRGGSRETQYF
-	-	TRBJ1-1	TRBV2	TGTGCCAGTGGAGACAGGGAAGCTTTCTTT	CASGDREAFF
few	-	TRBJ2-5	TRBV24-1	TGTGCCACCAATCCGGGGCAAGAGACCCAGTACTTC	CATNPGQETQYF
few	-	TRBJ2-7	TRBV15	TGTGCCACCAGCAGAGAGGGCTCCCAGCTCTCCTACGAGCAGTACTTC	CATSREGSQLSYEQYF
-	TRBD1	TRBJ2-7	TRBV20-1	TGCAGTGCTCTAAGCGGGACAGGGCCTGTCGAGCAGTACTTC	CSALSGTGPVEQYF
-	-	TRBJ2-2	TRBV6-5	TGTGCCAGCACCGGGGCGCCAGGGAGATCAGGGGAGCTGTTTTTT	CASTGAPGRSGELFF
-	TRBD2	TRBJ2-7	TRBV20-1	TGCAGTGCTCCCACTAGCGGGAGTTTCTACGAGCGGTACTTC	CSAPTSGSFYERYF
-	-	TRBJ1-5	TRBV4-1	TGCGCCAGCAGCCTTAATTACCGCGATCAGCCCCAGCATTTT	CASSLNYRDQPQHF
-	-	TRBJ2-2	TRBV6-6	TGTGCCAGCTATGAAGGGGCGGCCGGGGAGCTGTTTTTT	CASYEGAAGELFF
-	-	TRBJ1-1	TRBV4-1	TGCGCCAGCAGCCAAGTGGTAGAGAACACTGAAGCTTTCTTT	CASSQVVENTEAFF
few	-	TRBJ1-5	TRBV19	TGTGCCAGTAGTATTCAGGGTCAGCCCCAGCATTTT	CASSIQGQPQHF
few	TRBD1	TRBJ2-3	TRBV6-5	TGTGCCAGCCTTGACAGGGGGCGTAGTACGCAGTATTTT	CASLDRGRSTQYF
few	TRBD1	TRBJ1-3	TRBV7-2	TGTGCCAGCAGCCAGACAGGGATGGAGGACACCATATATTTT	CASSQTGMEDTIYF
-	TRBD1	TRBJ1-6	TRBV7-9	TGTGCCAGCAGCCCGCGAACGGGACAGTATAATTCACCCCTCCACTTT	CASSPRTGQYNSPLHF
-	TRBD1	TRBJ2-3	TRBV9	TGTGCCAGCAGCTTAGGGCCGGGACAGGCGGCAGATACGCAGTATTTT	CASSLGPGQAADTQYF
few	-	TRBJ1-2	TRBV7-3	TGTGCCAGCAGCATCCAATCCACAGCAAACTATGGCTACACCTTC	CASSIQSTANYGYTF
-	-	TRBJ1-1	TRBV20-1	TGCAGTGCTAGAGAAGGGGGGGGGCGGATGAACACTGAAGCTTTCTTT	CSAREGGGRMNTEAFF
-	-	TRBJ1-1	TRBV9	TGTGCCAGCAGCGGTCGGACCGGCACTGAAGCTTTCTTT	CASSGRTGTEAFF
-	TRBD2	TRBJ2-2	TRBV11-2	TGTGCCAGCAGCTTCAGCGGGGACAACACCGGGGAGCTGTTTTTT	CASSFSGDNTGELFF
-	TRBD2	TRBJ2-1	TRBV19	TGTGCCAGTAGTACCTGGACTAGCGGGGGCTATGAGCAGTTCTTC	CASSTWTSGGYEQFF
-	-	TRBJ2-2	TRBV5-1	TGCGCCAGCAGCGCCGGGCAGGGACCGAACACCGGGGAGCTGTTTTTT	CASSAGQGPNTGELFF
-	-	TRBJ1-1	TRBV13	TGTGCCAGCAGCTTAGTGGGACGGACCATCATGAACACTGAAGCTTTCTTT	CASSLVGRTIMNTEAFF
-	-	TRBJ2-5	TRBV6-6	TGTGCCAGCAGTTATTTAAGCCAAGAGACCCAGTACTTC	CASSYLSQETQYF
-	-	TRBJ2-5	TRBV9	TGTGCCAGCAGCGTAGAGGCTTCACGCCAAGAGACCCAGTACTTC	CASSVEASRQETQYF
-	-	TRBJ1-2	TRBV29-1	TGCAGCGTTAGGGGGGTTGGATTCTATGGCTACACCTTC	CSVRGVGFYGYTF
many	-	TRBJ1-6	TRBV2	TGTGCCAGCAGTGCCTCAGGGAACTCACCCCTCCACTTT	CASSASGNSPLHF
-	-	TRBJ1-1	TRBV24-1	TGTGCCACCAGTGATCCCAGGGGTAGCGCTGAAGCTTTCTTT	CATSDPRGSAEAFF
-	TRBD1	TRBJ1-2	TRBV11-2	TGTGCCAGCAGCTCAGGACAGGGGGTGGTTGGCTACACCTTC	CASSSGQGVVGYTF
few	TRBD1	TRBJ1-4	TRBV2	TGTGCCAGCAGTCCGGGACAGGCGAATGAAAAACTGTTTTTT	CASSPGQANEKLFF
-	-	TRBJ2-6	TRBV30	TGTGCCTGGAGTGGAGGTGGGACTGGGGCCAACGTCCTGACTTTC	CAWSGGGTGANVLTF
many	TRBD1	TRBJ2-5	TRBV7-2	TGTGCCAGCAGCCCATATGGGACAGGACTGGAGACCCAGTACTTC	CASSPYGTGLETQYF
few	TRBD2	TRBJ2-3	TRBV7-2	TGTGCCAGCACCGGTATACCTGATGGGGGGGGTGGAGATACGCAGTATTTT	CASTGIPDGGGGDTQYF
few	-	TRBJ2-2	TRBV6-6	TGTGCCAGCAGTTATTTCCAAGGAGACGGGGAGCTGTTTTTT	CASSYFQGDGELFF
few	TRBD1	TRBJ2-1	TRBV7-2	TGTGCCAGCAGCTTCGAGATTACAGGGGGGCGGTTCTTC	CASSFEITGGRFF
-	-	TRBJ2-1	TRBV2	TGCGCCAGCAGTGATGCGTTTAGCAATGAGCAGTTCTTC	CASSDAFSNEQFF
-	TRBD2	TRBJ2-7	TRBV6-6	TGTGCCAGCAGTGAAACTAGCGGGGGATCCTACGAGCAGTACTTC	CASSETSGGSYEQYF
once	-	TRBJ2-7	TRBV7-9	TGTGCCAGCAGTTTAGCAGGGTCGGGCGAGCAGTACTTC	CASSLAGSGEQYF
-	-	TRBJ1-2	TRBV11-2	TGTGCCAGCAGTCCCGGGACAATCTATGGCTACACCTTC	CASSPGTIYGYTF
few	TRBD1	TRBJ2-7	TRBV2	TGTGCCAGCACTACCGGGACAGGGGACTACGAGCAGTACTTC	CASTTGTGDYEQYF